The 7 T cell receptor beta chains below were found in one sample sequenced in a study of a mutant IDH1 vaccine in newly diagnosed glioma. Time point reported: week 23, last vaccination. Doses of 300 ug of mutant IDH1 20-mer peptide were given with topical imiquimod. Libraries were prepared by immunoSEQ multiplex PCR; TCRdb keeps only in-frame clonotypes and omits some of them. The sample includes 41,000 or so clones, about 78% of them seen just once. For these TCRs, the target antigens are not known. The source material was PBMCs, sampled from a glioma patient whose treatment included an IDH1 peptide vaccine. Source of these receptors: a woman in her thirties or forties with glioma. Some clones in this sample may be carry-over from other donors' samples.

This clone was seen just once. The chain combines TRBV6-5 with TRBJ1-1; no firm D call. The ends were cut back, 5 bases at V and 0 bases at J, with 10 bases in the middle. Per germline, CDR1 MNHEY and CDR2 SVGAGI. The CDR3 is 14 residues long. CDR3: CASSATTLNTEAFF. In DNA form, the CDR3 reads TGTGCCAGCAGTGCCACAACACTGAACACTGAAGCTTTCTTT.

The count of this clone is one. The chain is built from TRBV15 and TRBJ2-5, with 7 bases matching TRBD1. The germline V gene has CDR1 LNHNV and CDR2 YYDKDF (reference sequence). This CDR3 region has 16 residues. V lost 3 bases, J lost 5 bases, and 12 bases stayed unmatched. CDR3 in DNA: TGTGCCACCAGCAGGTCGACAGGGCGGTCGACCGAGACCCAGTACTTC. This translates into CATSRSTGRSTETQYF.

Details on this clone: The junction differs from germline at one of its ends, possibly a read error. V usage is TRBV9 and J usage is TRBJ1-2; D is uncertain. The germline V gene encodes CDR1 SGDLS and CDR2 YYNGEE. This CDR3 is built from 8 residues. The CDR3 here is CASSVEAF. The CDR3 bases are TGTGCCAGCAGCGTAGAAGCCTTC.

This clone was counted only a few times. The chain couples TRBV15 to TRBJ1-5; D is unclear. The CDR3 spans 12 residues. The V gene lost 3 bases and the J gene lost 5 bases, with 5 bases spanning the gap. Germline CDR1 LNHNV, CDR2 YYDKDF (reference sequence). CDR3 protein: CATSSTDQPQHF. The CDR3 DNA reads TGTGCCACCAGCAGCACCGATCAGCCCCAGCATTTT.

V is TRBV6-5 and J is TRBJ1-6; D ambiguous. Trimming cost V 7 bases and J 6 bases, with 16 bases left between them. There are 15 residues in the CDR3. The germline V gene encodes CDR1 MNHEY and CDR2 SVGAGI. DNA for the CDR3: TGTGCCAGCACCACGCAAGGGTCGGGTAATTCACCCCTCCACTTT. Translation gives CASTTQGSGNSPLHF.

For the CDR3, the DNA is TGTGCCAGCAGTTACTCGAAAACAGCCTATGGCTACACCTTC. Translating gives CASSYSKTAYGYTF. The rearrangement links TRBV6-5 to TRBJ1-2, with D uncertain. This CDR3 has 14 residues. V was clipped by 0 bases and J by 4 bases, with 9 bases between them. CDR1 MNHEY and CDR2 SVGAGI come from the germline V gene.

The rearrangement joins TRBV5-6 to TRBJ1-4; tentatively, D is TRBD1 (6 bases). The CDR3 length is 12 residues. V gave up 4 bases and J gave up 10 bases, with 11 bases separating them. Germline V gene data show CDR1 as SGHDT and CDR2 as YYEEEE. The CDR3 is CASSLGGGKLFF. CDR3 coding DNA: TGTGCCAGCAGCCTTGGAGGGGGAAAACTGTTTTTT. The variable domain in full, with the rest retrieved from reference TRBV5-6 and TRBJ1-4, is DAGVTQSPTHLIKTRGQQVTLRCSPKSGHDTVSWYQQALGQGPQFIFQYYEEEERQRGNFPDRFSGHQFPNYSSELNVNALLLGDSALYLCASSLGGGKLFFGSGTQLSVL.